A single sample gave rise to the 30 T cell receptor beta chains below, sequenced in a study of cytomegalovirus exposure and HLA in healthy donors. In the PCR, 60 Vbeta and 13 Jbeta primers were used. Only in-frame clones appear in the TCRdb table, and some are missing; sequencing was by immunoSEQ multiplex PCR. The table has tens of thousands of clones, 65% to 80% seen once. Sequencing input: PBMCs. These receptors were collected from a man aged 70-80 years in good health and CMV-seronegative.

V usage is TRBV27 and J usage is TRBJ2-7; TRBD1 aligns across 11 bases. The CDR3 sequence is 16 residues long. Looked up from germline, CDR1 is MNHEY and CDR2 is SMNVEV (reference sequence). With 4 bases clipped from V and 6 bases from J, the junction kept 11 bases outside the gene matches. CDR3 DNA: TGTGCCAGCAGTTCCGCCCCCGGGACAGGGGGGTTCGAGCAGTACTTC. This codes for CASSSAPGTGGFEQYF.

This clone was counted once. The chain has TRBV6-1 and TRBJ1-1; tentatively, D is TRBD1 (6 bases). This CDR3 spans 13 amino acids. The V end was cut by 6 bases, the J end by 0 bases, with 8 bases between. Germline V lookup: CDR1 MNHNS, CDR2 SASEGT. CDR3 in amino acids: CASRQGMNTEAFF. CDR3 sequence (DNA): TGTGCCAGCAGGCAGGGGATGAACACTGAAGCTTTCTTT.

In this sample, this clone turned up a few times. J is TRBJ1-5 and V is TRBV28; the D gene is possibly TRBD1 (6 bases). The V end was cut by 6 bases, the J end by 3 bases, with 12 bases between. The CDR3 covers 14 residues. Germline CDR1 is MDHEN and CDR2 is SYDVKM. CDR3: CASRNTGNNQPQHF. The CDR3 nucleotides read TGTGCCAGCAGGAACACAGGGAACAATCAGCCCCAGCATTTT. The whole variable domain, remainder taken from reference TRBV28 and TRBJ1-5, is DVKVTQSSRYLVKRTGEKVFLECVQDMDHENMFWYRQDPGLGLRLIYFSYDVKMKEKGDIPEGYSVSREKKERFSLILESASTNQTSMYLCASRNTGNNQPQHFGDGTRLSIL.

V gene TRBV2 combines with J gene TRBJ2-1; 8 nucleotides line up with TRBD2. Germline V gives CDR1 SNHLY, CDR2 FYNNEI. This CDR3 spans 15 amino acids. Trimming took 5 bases from V and 0 from J; bases not matched to a gene: 3. The CDR3 spells CASSKRGISYNEQFF. For the CDR3, the DNA is TGTGCCAGCAGTAAGCGGGGGATCTCCTACAATGAGCAGTTCTTC.

V usage is TRBV9 and J usage is TRBJ1-1; D is perhaps TRBD1 (6 bases). Trimming pared 0 bases from V and 1 base from J, leaving 10 bases between. The CDR3 extends over 15 amino acids. Germline V gene sequence: CDR1 SGDLS, CDR2 YYNGEE. CDR3 region: CASSVAWGPNTEAFF. The CDR3 nucleotides are TGTGCCAGCAGCGTAGCGTGGGGGCCGAACACTGAAGCTTTCTTT.

This clone was detected only once. This CDR3 reads CASSQASQYNSGYTF. CDR3 bases: TGCGCCAGCAGCCAAGCTTCACAGTACAACTCGGGCTACACCTTC. The V gene is TRBV4-1, the J gene TRBJ1-2; D is uncertain. Trimming cost V 1 base and J 8 bases, with 17 bases left between them. The CDR3 covers 15 residues. Germline V gene data show CDR1 as MGHRA and CDR2 as YSYEKL.

The V and J genes are TRBV10-1 and TRBJ2-3; 9 positions agree with TRBD2. Trimming removed 1 base from V and 1 base from J; junction bases left unmatched: 3. Per germline, CDR1 WNHNN and CDR2 SYGVQD (reference sequence). The CDR3 spans 16 residues. Here the CDR3 reads CASSEFVAGGTDTQYF. The CDR3 DNA reads TGCGCCAGCAGTGAGTTTGTAGCGGGGGGCACAGATACGCAGTATTTT.

The V gene is TRBV28, the J gene TRBJ2-2; D unclear. The CDR3 totals 12 residues. The germline V and J ends were trimmed by 6 bases and 5 bases, with 7 bases remaining between them. Germline CDR1 and CDR2: MDHEN and SYDVKM. The DNA of the CDR3 is TGTGCCAGCAGCCCCCAAACCGGGGAGCTGTTTTTT. Residues: CASSPQTGELFF.

The J gene is TRBJ2-7, the V gene TRBV11-2, with TRBD1 as a possible D gene (7 bases). V lost 5 bases and J lost 7, with 9 bases in between. Germline V gene data show CDR1 as SGHAT and CDR2 as FQNNGV. The CDR3 spans 11 residues. The CDR3 here is CASSPGGEQYF. DNA for the CDR3: TGTGCCAGCAGCCCAGGGGGGGAGCAGTACTTC.

The chain carries TRBV6-5 and TRBJ1-2; 9 nucleotides agree with TRBD1. This CDR3 comprises 14 residues. J gave up 5 bases and V 5 bases, and 6 bases lay outside the gene matches. Looked up from germline, CDR1 is MNHEY and CDR2 is SVGAGI. The DNA for the CDR3 is TGTGCCAGCAGTCCCCGGGACAGGGCTTATGGCTACACCTTC. Translating gives CASSPRDRAYGYTF.

The chain employs TRBV2 and TRBJ2-5, with TRBD1 as a possible D gene (8 bases). The J call may not be correct, given that the DNA end is closer to TRBJ2-7. This CDR3 has 20 residues. Germline loops: CDR1 SNHLY, CDR2 FYNNEI. The CDR3 DNA is TGTGCCAGCAGTAGACGAACAGGGGGGAGGCTAGCGGATAACTCCTACGAGCAGTACTTC. Translated, it gives CASSRRTGGRLADNSYEQYF.

The rearrangement uses TRBV18 and TRBJ1-6, with D perhaps matching TRBD1 (6 bases). This CDR3 contains 15 residues. Germline lookup yields CDR1 KGHSH and CDR2 LQKENI. V lost 3 bases and J 6 bases, leaving 12 bases between the germline ends. CDR3 coding DNA: TGTGCCAGCTCACCCAACGGACAGTCTAATTCACCCCTCCACTTT. It codes for CASSPNGQSNSPLHF.

The chain joins TRBV11-2 to TRBJ2-1; 12 nucleotides line up with TRBD2. In germline, CDR1 is SGHAT, CDR2 FQNNGV. Trimming cost V 1 base and J 0 bases; bases outside gene matches: 4. This CDR3 comprises 18 residues. CDR3 loop: CASSLGTSGNPSYNEQFF. CDR3 DNA: TGTGCCAGCAGCTTAGGGACTAGCGGGAACCCCTCCTACAATGAGCAGTTCTTC.

This clone was detected only once. The rearrangement uses TRBV5-1 and TRBJ2-1, with D unclear. CDR3 length: 15 residues. CDR1 is SGHRS and CDR2 is YFSETQ in the germline V gene. V lost 1 base and J 9 bases, leaving 17 bases between the germline ends. CDR3 coding DNA: TGCGCCAGCAGCTTGATATGGCTGGAGAATGGTGAGCAGTTCTTC. Translated, it gives CASSLIWLENGEQFF.

About this clone: A far larger clone lies a single base away; this is likely a read error. DNA for the CDR3: TGCGCCAGCAGCCGGGACTTTCGAATCTCCTATGGCTACACCTTC. This gives the protein CASSRDFRISYGYTF. The V gene is TRBV4-3, the J gene TRBJ1-2; maybe TRBD1 (5 bases). Trimming left V 4 bases short and J 4 bases short, with 16 bases between. The CDR3 runs to 15 residues. Germline V gene sequence: CDR1 LGHNA, CDR2 YSLEER.

V usage is TRBV9 and J usage is TRBJ2-3, with TRBD2 matching over 9 bases. With V trimmed by 5 bases and J by 1 base, 5 bases remained unmatched. The germline V gene encodes CDR1 SGDLS and CDR2 YYNGEE. The CDR3 length is 15 residues. CDR3 DNA: TGTGCCAGCAGACCTTTAGCGGGAGGCACAGATACGCAGTATTTT. This codes for CASRPLAGGTDTQYF. Full variable domain (remainder filled in from reference TRBV9 and TRBJ2-3): DSGVTQTPKHLITATGQRVTLRCSPRSGDLSVYWYQQSLDQGLQFLIQYYNGEERAKGNILERFSAQQFPDLHSELNLSSLELGDSALYFCASRPLAGGTDTQYFGPGTRLTVL.

The chain is built from TRBV30 and TRBJ1-4, with 7 bases identical to TRBD1. The CDR3 contains 15 residues. The trim removed 1 base at V and 4 bases at J, leaving 6 bases unmatched. CDR1 is GTSNPN and CDR2 is SVGIG in the germline V gene (reference sequence). The CDR3 DNA follows: TGTGCCTGGAGTGCATGGACAGGTCGTAATGAAAAACTGTTTTTT. It translates to CAWSAWTGRNEKLFF.

This clone appeared once. J is TRBJ1-5 and V is TRBV7-2, with unresolved D. The germline V gene encodes CDR1 SGHTA and CDR2 FQGNSA. The CDR3 extends over 14 amino acids. Trimming took off 2 bases at V and 5 bases at J, with 10 bases between the two ends. This chain's CDR3 is CASSLKRLDQPQHF. The CDR3 DNA reads as TGTGCCAGCAGCTTAAAGCGGTTGGATCAGCCCCAGCATTTT.

V and J are TRBV7-2 and TRBJ2-5; unclear D gene. Per the germline V gene, CDR1 is SGHTA and CDR2 is FQGNSA. The V end lost 3 bases, the J end lost 5 bases, and 10 bases lay between the germline ends. The CDR3 loop spans 13 amino acids. The CDR3 region is CASSFTYAETQYF. Here the CDR3 DNA reads TGTGCCAGCAGCTTTACTTATGCCGAGACCCAGTACTTC.

The rearrangement uses TRBV4-2 and TRBJ2-2, with 9 bases aligning to TRBD2. Germline V CDR1 and CDR2: LGHNA, YNFKEQ. The CDR3 extends over 20 amino acids. V lost 2 bases, J lost 2 bases, and 15 bases stayed unmatched. The CDR3 reads CASSQIFVGSSGDNTGELFF. The CDR3 DNA is TGTGCCAGCAGCCAAATCTTCGTCGGGTCTAGCGGGGATAACACCGGGGAGCTGTTTTTT.

V is TRBV18 and J is TRBJ1-2; a weak D match, TRBD1 (5 bases). Trimming pared 2 bases from V and 2 bases from J, leaving 9 bases between. The CDR3 is made up of 14 amino acids. CDR1 and CDR2 (germline): KGHSH, LQKENI. The CDR3 region has the DNA TGTGCCAGCTCACCAAGGACAAGGAACTATGGCTACACCTTC. It translates to CASSPRTRNYGYTF.

This chain joins TRBV25-1 and TRBJ1-4, with no clear D. V lost 3 bases and J lost 7, with 15 bases in between. Germline V CDR1 and CDR2: MGHDK, SYGVNS. This CDR3 is built from 15 residues. The DNA of the CDR3 is TGTGCCAGCAGTGAGACCCTAGGTAGTGGTGAAAAACTGTTTTTT. It specifies CASSETLGSGEKLFF.

V and J are TRBV19 and TRBJ2-1; 8 nucleotides agree with TRBD2. The CDR3 loop spans 15 amino acids. Germline trimming cut 6 bases from V and 0 bases from J; bases unmatched to any gene: 4. The germline CDR1 and CDR2 sequences are LNHDA and SQIVND (reference sequence). The CDR3 loop reads CASSSSGSSYNEQFF. CDR3 in DNA: TGTGCCAGTAGCTCCAGCGGGAGCTCCTACAATGAGCAGTTCTTC.

J is TRBJ2-3 and V is TRBV19; 10 nucleotides agree with TRBD2. The CDR3 totals 17 residues. V was pared by 4 bases and J by 2 bases, with 9 bases of the junction left unmatched. Germline CDR1 LNHDA, CDR2 SQIVND (reference sequence). Written as DNA, the CDR3 is TGTGCCAGTAGTACCCGGCGACTAGCGGGTTACACAGATACGCAGTATTTT. Its protein is CASSTRRLAGYTDTQYF.

This sequence joins TRBV6-5 and TRBJ2-2, with D perhaps matching TRBD1 (5 bases). The germline CDR1 and CDR2 sequences are MNHEY and SVGAGI. Trimming removed 6 bases from V and 5 bases from J, with 13 bases in between. The CDR3 has 14 residues. DNA for the CDR3: TGTGCCAGCAGAAGGGGTACAGAGACCGGGGAGCTGTTTTTT. Translated: CASRRGTETGELFF.

This clone was seen a few times. The J gene is TRBJ1-5, the V gene TRBV29-1; D gene ambiguous. Trimming removed 3 bases at V and 6 bases at J, with 12 bases between. The germline CDR1 and CDR2 sequences are SQVTM and ANQGSEA. The CDR3 contains 13 residues. The CDR3 region has the DNA TGCAGCGTTGATGCGGGGTTCGGTCAGCCCCAGCATTTT. It codes for CSVDAGFGQPQHF.

This clone showed up just a few times. The J gene is TRBJ2-7, the V gene TRBV11-2; 10 bases match TRBD2. V lost 1 base and J lost 4; bases outside the gene matches: 13. From germline, CDR1 is SGHAT and CDR2 FQNNGV. The CDR3 sequence is 18 residues long. Here the CDR3 reads CASSLVFGGLAGVYEQYF. CDR3 in DNA: TGTGCCAGCAGCTTAGTGTTCGGGGGTCTAGCGGGAGTTTACGAGCAGTACTTC.

This rearrangement joins TRBV7-8 to TRBJ2-1, with D perhaps matching TRBD1 (5 bases). In germline, CDR1 is SGHVS, CDR2 FQNEAQ. With 2 bases removed from V and 6 bases from J, the gap between germline ends came to 14 bases. The CDR3 extends over 15 amino acids. The CDR3 nucleotides are TGTGCCAGCAGCTTACTCCTTCCTGGGGCCAATGAGCAGTTCTTC. Translation: CASSLLLPGANEQFF.

The chain has TRBV28 and TRBJ1-4; possible D gene TRBD1, 6 bases. Germline V lookup: CDR1 MDHEN, CDR2 SYDVKM. The CDR3 contains 14 residues. Between the trimmed V and J ends, which lost 3 bases and 6 bases, there was a span of 11 bases. This CDR3 is CASSFAGAYEKLFF. The CDR3 DNA is TGTGCCAGCAGTTTTGCGGGGGCCTATGAAAAACTGTTTTTT.

J is TRBJ2-7 and V is TRBV30, with 8 bases lining up with TRBD2. J lost 6 bases, V lost 6 bases, and 10 bases had no gene match. Germline assignment: CDR1 GTSNPN and CDR2 SVGIG (reference sequence). The CDR3 length is 13 residues. CDR3 nucleotides: TGTGCCTGCTTAGCGGGAACGTCGCGCGAGCAGTACTTC. It codes for CACLAGTSREQYF.